The clone carrying this TCR beta chain was counted a few times. The antigen is undetermined. The authors amplified TCR beta CDR3 regions, and they did so from RNA transcripts for repertoire sequencing. Second-round multiplex PCR came after a first-round RT-PCR that employed HTBI primers. MiXCR was run by TCRdb on the multiplex PCR reads, yielding one entry per CDR3 protein. In the table there are roughly 480,000 distinct CDR3 sequences, approximately 15% of which are singletons. The sample is drawn from a study of Graves' ophthalmopathy and Graves' hyperthyroidism. Study observations and caveats: Using 13 signatures, a model distinguished ophthalmopathy from stable hyperthyroidism, reaching around 85% sensitivity and 81.08% specificity.

Germline-derived CDR1 and CDR2 are SGHRS and YFSETQ. The CDR3 consists of 13 residues. Trimming cost V 4 bases and J 2 bases, with 9 bases left between them. The TCR comes from a woman between 25 and 40 years old with Graves' ophthalmopathy. This chain uses TRBV5-1 with TRBJ1-2, with D uncertain. Sequencing was done on a sample of blood. CDR3 amino acids: CASSNRPNYGYTF. The CDR3 DNA reads TGCGCCAGCAGCAATCGCCCCAACTATGGCTACACCTTC.